Detailed here is one T cell receptor beta chain. Its antigen is undetermined. Isolation of CD4+ and CD8+ T cells from PBMCs was achieved by sorting. RNA was extracted and reverse transcribed into cDNA as the sequencing template. The protocol was immunoSEQ multiplex PCR, while the TCRdb copy is restricted to in-frame clones and leaves out a portion. Here the sample spans 130,000 to 150,000 clones, around 51% being singletons. This CDR3 contains 15 residues. The germline V gene has CDR1 SGHTA and CDR2 FQGNSA. J lost 2 bases, V lost 5 bases, and 6 bases had no gene match. This sample is drawn from a study of CD8+ T cells in alopecia areata. Study background: Tofacitinib therapy lasting 6 to 18 months was followed by 6 months off drug.

Study-level results: Sequence data from scalp samples additionally include resident alphabeta T cells of normal skin. Lesional scalp, notably in alopecia totalis/universalis, had clonality above that of normal scalp.

This TCR came from a human donor with alopecia areata. Sequencing was performed on CD4+ T cells sorted from blood, taken at week 0. The chain uses TRBV7-2 and TRBJ2-3; 8 nucleotides line up with TRBD1. The CDR3 spells CASSLWTGTTDTQYF. As DNA, the CDR3 is TGTGCCAGCAGCCTATGGACAGGGACCACAGATACGCAGTATTTT.